This T cell receptor (beta chain) appears in the sequencing data of a study of CD8+ T cells in alopecia areata. Study results and limitations: Among patients, TCR sharing was less clear than in mice, a difference possibly due in part to HLA diversity in the patient population.

V lost 1 base to trimming and J lost 1 base, with 8 bases between them. This CDR3 is built from 14 residues. Germline CDR1 reads SNHLY; CDR2 reads FYNNEI. A remark on this clone: Its matching antigen is unknown.

Investigators isolated RNA and reverse transcribed it into cDNA to act as the sequencing template. Assay: immunoSEQ multiplex PCR; the TCRdb copy retains only in-frame clones and omits some. The sample includes roughly 200,000 clones, 63% seen only once; the top ten take 1.7%. The gene calls are TRBV2 and TRBJ2-7; D unresolved. This clonotype was sampled from a human donor with alopecia areata. The source material was CD4+ T cells sorted from blood, sampled at week 0. This chain's CDR3 is CASSEDFLSYEQYF. CDR3 in DNA: TGTGCCAGCAGTGAAGATTTTCTTTCCTACGAGCAGTACTTC.